Listed below are T cell receptor beta chains from one sample, sequenced in a study of control samples from healthy donors and cancer patients. The data were produced by immunoSEQ multiplex PCR, yet TCRdb's version contains in-frame clones alone and is incomplete. Of about 51,000 clones listed, about four fifths are singletons. The material sequenced was blood. The receptors stem from a man aged 65 to 85 in good health. The CDR3 runs from the conserved cysteine through the conserved F or W. Each record gives: CDR3 DNA, CDR3 protein, J gene, D gene, V gene. The D gene is left open where the match is weak.

cdr3_nt: TGTGCCAGCAGTATATGGGGAGGCGGCGAGCAGTTCTTC
cdr3_aa: CASSIWGGGEQFF
j_call: TRBJ2-1
d_call: -
v_call: TRBV12-3/TRBV12-4

cdr3_nt: TGTGCTACCGCAGAGGATAATTCACCCCTCCACTTT
cdr3_aa: CATAEDNSPLHF
j_call: TRBJ1-6
d_call: -
v_call: TRBV12-5

cdr3_nt: TGTGCCAGCAGCTTGGCAAGGGGCGGTAACACTGAAGCTTTCTTT
cdr3_aa: CASSLARGGNTEAFF
j_call: TRBJ1-1
d_call: -
v_call: TRBV5-4

cdr3_nt: TGTGCCAGCAGCCGACCGGGGGGGGACTACTCTCGGCAGTACTTC
cdr3_aa: CASSRPGGDYSRQYF
j_call: TRBJ2-7
d_call: TRBD2
v_call: TRBV6-5

cdr3_nt: TGTGCCAGCAGTGACCTGGGGTATGGCTACACCTTC
cdr3_aa: CASSDLGYGYTF
j_call: TRBJ1-2
d_call: -
v_call: TRBV6-4

cdr3_nt: TGTGCCAGCAGCTTATTCTTCTACGAGCAGTACTTC
cdr3_aa: CASSLFFYEQYF
j_call: TRBJ2-7
d_call: -
v_call: TRBV7-2

cdr3_nt: TGTGCCAGCAGCTTGTGGATGGGGCGGGGGGTTGTCACAGATACGCAGTATTTT
cdr3_aa: CASSLWMGRGVVTDTQYF
j_call: TRBJ2-3
d_call: TRBD2
v_call: TRBV5-5

cdr3_nt: TGTGCCAGCAGCCCGACCACCTCTGAGGGTGCTTTCTTT
cdr3_aa: CASSPTTSEGAFF
j_call: TRBJ1-1
d_call: -
v_call: TRBV11-3

cdr3_nt: TGTGCTGCGGGGGGCTATGGCTACACCTTC
cdr3_aa: CAAGGYGYTF
j_call: TRBJ1-2
d_call: -
v_call: TRBV28

cdr3_nt: TGTGCCAGTAGTATTTTAGGGGTTCTTAGCAATCAGCCCCAGCATTTT
cdr3_aa: CASSILGVLSNQPQHF
j_call: TRBJ1-5
d_call: -
v_call: TRBV19

cdr3_nt: TGTGCCAGCAGCCAAGGCCGAGGACAGGCAAGGGAAAAACTGTTTTTT
cdr3_aa: CASSQGRGQAREKLFF
j_call: TRBJ1-4
d_call: TRBD1
v_call: TRBV4-2

cdr3_nt: TGTGCCAGCAGCCAGTACGATAATTCACCCCTCCACTTT
cdr3_aa: CASSQYDNSPLHF
j_call: TRBJ1-6
d_call: -
v_call: TRBV3-1/TRBV3-2

cdr3_nt: TGCGCCAGCAGCACGGGACAGGGCAGTAGCTCCTACAATGAGCAGTTCTTC
cdr3_aa: CASSTGQGSSSYNEQFF
j_call: TRBJ2-1
d_call: TRBD1
v_call: TRBV5-1